The rows below give T cell receptor beta chains drawn from one sample of a study of beta chain features in type 1 diabetes. This table comes from immunoSEQ multiplex PCR, and its TCRdb copy is limited to in-frame clones, with some not included. Of 970,000 or so clones listed, roughly a sixth are singletons. Sequenced sample: naive CD4+ T cells from blood. The origin of the receptors is a young woman in good health. CDR3s include the opening cysteine and the closing phenylalanine or tryptophan. The D gene is left open where the match is weak. The size of a clone is reported for some rows only, either as once, few or many, or as a class for expanded clones.

j_call v_call d_call clone_size cdr3_nt cdr3_aa
TRBJ1-5 TRBV2 - - TGTGCCAGCAGTGAAGCGCTTTGGGGGCAGCCCCAGCATTTT CASSEALWGQPQHF
TRBJ2-7 TRBV7-2 TRBD2 few TGTGCCAGCAGCTTGAAGCCGGGACTAGACTACGAGCAGTACTTC CASSLKPGLDYEQYF
TRBJ2-5 TRBV18 TRBD1 - TGTGCCAGCTCACCACGACAGGGTTTAGAAGAGACCCAGTACTTC CASSPRQGLEETQYF
TRBJ2-7 TRBV7-9 TRBD1 many TGTGCCAGCTCCCGATCTCAACCGGACAGGGGATCCTACGAGCAGTACTTC CASSRSQPDRGSYEQYF
TRBJ2-5 TRBV27 - few TGTGCCAGCAGTCCAGGTACTACGGGACTCTGGTACCAAGAGACCCAGTACTTC CASSPGTTGLWYQETQYF
TRBJ1-1 TRBV18 - few TGTGCCAGCTCACCACCGGGTGTATATGGCACTGAAGCTTTCTTT CASSPPGVYGTEAFF
TRBJ1-1 TRBV11-2 TRBD1 - TGTGCCAGCAGCCTACTTACAGGGGGGAACACTGAAGCTTTCTTT CASSLLTGGNTEAFF
TRBJ2-7 TRBV7-2 - - TGTGCCAGCAGCCCCGAACCAAAGAACTACGAGCAGTACTTC CASSPEPKNYEQYF
TRBJ2-6 TRBV19 TRBD1 - TGTGCCAGTAGTACCCGCGGGACAGGCATCTCTGGGGCCAACGTCCTGACTTTC CASSTRGTGISGANVLTF
TRBJ2-2 TRBV5-1 - - TGCGCCAGCAGCTTGGGTCCAAACTTGAACACCGGGGAGCTGTTTTTT CASSLGPNLNTGELFF
TRBJ2-3 TRBV7-3 TRBD1 - TGTGCCAGCAGCTCTGGACAGGGCACGAATACGCAGTATTTT CASSSGQGTNTQYF
TRBJ2-2 TRBV6-1 TRBD2 - TGTGCCAGCAGTGAAACGACACTAGCGGGGGAGCTGTTTTTT CASSETTLAGELFF
TRBJ2-5 TRBV7-2 - few TGTGCCAGCAGCTTAGTTGAGGAGACCCAGTACTTC CASSLVEETQYF
TRBJ2-3 TRBV7-9 TRBD1 few TGTGCCAGCAGCTTTTCGGGACAGGGCCCAGATACGCAGTATTTT CASSFSGQGPDTQYF
TRBJ2-1 TRBV27 TRBD1 - TGTGCCAGCAGCCGAGCCGGGGACAGGGGCGATGAGCAGTTCTTC CASSRAGDRGDEQFF
TRBJ2-3 TRBV14 TRBD2 few TGTGCCAGCAGCCCGGGACTAGCGGGAGCAGATACGCAGTATTTT CASSPGLAGADTQYF
TRBJ2-7 TRBV7-2 TRBD2 few TGTGCCAGCAGCCTCACCACGGGACTAGCGGGAGGTTGGCAGTACTTC CASSLTTGLAGGWQYF
TRBJ2-3 TRBV7-2 - few TGTGCCAGCAGCTTAAATTCGGGCGCCCTGACAGATACGCAGTATTTT CASSLNSGALTDTQYF
TRBJ1-1 TRBV25-1 - few TGTGCCAGCAGTGAAGCAGGGTCGCGCACTGAAGCTTTCTTT CASSEAGSRTEAFF
TRBJ1-1 TRBV15 - - TGTGCCACCAGCCTACAGACAATGATGAACACTGAAGCTTTCTTT CATSLQTMMNTEAFF
TRBJ2-5 TRBV19 - - TGTGCCAGTAGCCAGCGGGCCTTCGGGACCCAGTACTTC CASSQRAFGTQYF
TRBJ2-1 TRBV5-1 TRBD2 - TGCGCCAGCAGCGGGGGGGACTTGAACTCCTACAATGAGCAGTTCTTC CASSGGDLNSYNEQFF
TRBJ2-2 TRBV9 TRBD2 - TGTGCCAGCAGCGTAGAGGGACTAGTCGGGGAGCTGTTTTTT CASSVEGLVGELFF
TRBJ2-6 TRBV28 - many TGTGCCAGCGCGTCCCCGGCCTCCTCTGGGGCCAACGTCCTGACTTTC CASASPASSGANVLTF
TRBJ2-5 TRBV7-2 - few TGTGCCTGCAGTTTAGGCGGGACCCAAGAGACCCAGTACTTC CACSLGGTQETQYF
TRBJ2-3 TRBV19 - few TGTGCCAGTAGAGAGCGCGGCACAGATACGCAGTATTTT CASRERGTDTQYF
TRBJ2-7 TRBV6-5 - - TGTGCCAGCAGGACCCGCAGGCCGCCCTACGAGCAGTACTTC CASRTRRPPYEQYF
TRBJ2-1 TRBV7-2 - few TGTGCCAGCAGCTTGTATCGGGGACGCCCGTCCCACAATGAGCAGTTCTTC CASSLYRGRPSHNEQFF
TRBJ1-2 TRBV28 - - TGTGCCAGCAGTTCCTTCCGGGCTCCAACTAACTATGGCTACACCTTC CASSSFRAPTNYGYTF
TRBJ2-2 TRBV2 TRBD1 few TGTGCCAGCAGTGTAGGAACAGGGGGCTTTGACGGGGAGCTGTTTTTT CASSVGTGGFDGELFF
TRBJ2-7 TRBV6-5 TRBD2 - TGTGCCAGCAGAGAGTCTAGCGGGAGGATCCACGAGCAGTACTTC CASRESSGRIHEQYF
TRBJ2-1 TRBV19 - - TGTGCCAGTAGTATTTACGGCGAGCAGTTCTTC CASSIYGEQFF
TRBJ2-3 TRBV10-3 - few TGTGCCATCAGTCCGGGACGGTATAGCACAGATACGCAGTATTTT CAISPGRYSTDTQYF
TRBJ1-1 TRBV5-8 - - TGTGCCAGCGCGGTATGGGCGAACACTGAAGCTTTCTTT CASAVWANTEAFF
TRBJ2-5 TRBV2 TRBD1 - TGTGCCACGCGGAGACAGGGGGCCAAAGAGACCCAGTACTTC CATRRQGAKETQYF
TRBJ1-1 TRBV5-4 TRBD1 few TGTGCCAGCAGCTCGACCGTCCGGACAGGCATGAACACTGAAGCTTTCTTT CASSSTVRTGMNTEAFF
TRBJ2-7 TRBV7-3 TRBD2 few TGTGCCAGCAGCCCTAGCGGGAGCTCCTACGAGCAGTACTTC CASSPSGSSYEQYF
TRBJ2-1 TRBV5-4 TRBD2 - TGTGCCAGCAGCTATGAGACTAGCGGGAGATGGCGGTTCTTC CASSYETSGRWRFF
TRBJ1-4 TRBV7-9 - - TGTGCCAGCAGCTTATTGTCAGGCGAAAAACTGTTTTTT CASSLLSGEKLFF
TRBJ2-3 TRBV27 - - TGTGCCAGCAGTTTAGGTAGACCCTCGGATACGCAGTATTTT CASSLGRPSDTQYF
TRBJ2-6 TRBV5-4 - few TGTGCCAGCAGCTGGCGGGCCAGGCACTCTGGGGCCAACGTCCTGACTTTC CASSWRARHSGANVLTF
TRBJ1-4 TRBV5-1 - few TGCGCCAGCAGCTTGGTTCCAGCACTTAATGAAAAACTGTTTTTT CASSLVPALNEKLFF
TRBJ2-5 TRBV18 - once TGTGCCAGCTCCCTTAGGACCCGTGAGACCCAGTACTTC CASSLRTRETQYF
TRBJ1-3 TRBV4-2 - few TGTGCCAGCAGCCAAGGAGATTCTGGAAACACCATATATTTT CASSQGDSGNTIYF
TRBJ2-7 TRBV20-1 - - TGCAGTGCCGGGGACTCCTACGAGCAGTACTTC CSAGDSYEQYF
TRBJ2-3 TRBV10-3 TRBD1 few TGTGCCATCAGCCGACAGGGATATGGCACAGATACGCAGTATTTT CAISRQGYGTDTQYF
TRBJ2-7 TRBV28 - - TGTGCCAGCAGAGGAACCGGGACAATCTTCTACGAGCAGTACTTC CASRGTGTIFYEQYF
TRBJ2-3 TRBV4-3 - many TGCGCCAGCAGCGTAGCGGCGGACACAGATACGCAGTATTTT CASSVAADTDTQYF
TRBJ2-3 TRBV10-3 - few TGTGCCATCAGTGGGGACTGGGGGACGCCGGGCACAGATACGCAGTATTTT CAISGDWGTPGTDTQYF
TRBJ1-4 TRBV7-9 - few TGTGCCAGCAGCCTCGTAGGGGGACGTGAAAAACTGTTTTTT CASSLVGGREKLFF
TRBJ2-1 TRBV15 TRBD2 - TGTGCCACCAGCAGAGATTTAGCCCGTGCGGGACTACTCAATGAGCAGTTCTTC CATSRDLARAGLLNEQFF
TRBJ2-3 TRBV27 - - TGTGCCAGCAGTTACGGAGATACGCAGTATTTT CASSYGDTQYF
TRBJ2-3 TRBV7-2 - few TGTGCCAGCTCCAAGGGGACAGATACGCAGTATTTT CASSKGTDTQYF
TRBJ2-5 TRBV7-9 TRBD1 - TGTGCCAGCAGCTTAGAAGGGACAGGGCGAAAGACCCAGTACTTC CASSLEGTGRKTQYF